One and the same sample provided the 22 T cell receptor beta chains below, sequenced in a study of PD-L1 blockade in urothelial cancer. As for time point: pretreatment peripheral blood. Assay used: immunoSEQ multiplex PCR; TCRdb lists only in-frame clones, some missing. The sample lists roughly 95,000 clones, 80% to 90% occurring once. This sample comprised PBMCs, obtained around atezolizumab (anti-PD-L1) treatment. Receptors originate from a man aged 55 to 70 with urothelial cancer.

This clone was seen only a few times. Other DNA sequences in this specimen translate into the identical CDR3. The chain links TRBV18 to TRBJ1-5; D gene unclear. This CDR3 has 14 residues. The V gene lost 2 bases and the J gene lost 6 bases, with 11 bases spanning the gap. Germline V CDR1 and CDR2: KGHSH, LQKENI. CDR3 sequence reads: CASSPDSGAQPQHF. The DNA of the CDR3 is TGTGCCAGCTCACCAGATTCAGGTGCTCAGCCCCAGCATTTT.

The chain recombines TRBV5-6 with TRBJ2-7; 7 nucleotides align to TRBD2. Germline CDR1 reads SGHDT; CDR2 reads YYEEEE. There are 16 residues in the CDR3. Trimming took 0 bases from V and 0 from J; bases not matched to a gene: 6. CDR3 region: CASSLAGAGDSYEQYF. As DNA, the CDR3 is TGTGCCAGCAGCTTGGCCGGGGCGGGGGACTCCTACGAGCAGTACTTC.

V is TRBV5-5 and J is TRBJ2-7, with TRBD1 as a possible D gene (6 bases). The V gene's germline CDR1 is SGHKS and CDR2 YYEKEE (reference sequence). This CDR3 comprises 15 residues. The V and J ends lost 2 bases and 4 bases respectively, with 16 bases between them. The CDR3 DNA reads as TGTGCCAGCAGCTTAGGTAGGTACAGGGTTTACGAGCAGTACTTC. It translates to CASSLGRYRVYEQYF.

The CDR3 loop is CASSRGGSGGAYEQYF. The CDR3 bases are TGTGCCAGCAGCCGAGGTGGTAGCGGGGGGGCCTACGAGCAGTACTTC. The chain employs TRBV4-2 and TRBJ2-7; TRBD2 agrees at 11 bases. CDR3 length: 16 residues. V was clipped by 4 bases and J by 2 bases; unmatched bases: 7. Germline-derived CDR1 and CDR2 are LGHNA and YNFKEQ.

V is TRBV28 and J is TRBJ1-3; tentatively, D is TRBD1 (5 bases). Germline loops: CDR1 MDHEN, CDR2 SYDVKM. V lost 11 bases and J lost 0, with 14 bases in between. The CDR3 loop spans 14 amino acids. The CDR3 spells CASYRGYSGNTIYF. The CDR3 DNA reads TGTGCCTCCTACCGGGGGTACTCTGGAAACACCATATATTTT.

This clone was recorded a few times. V gene TRBV6-5 combines with J gene TRBJ1-4; TRBD1 matches at 8 bases. Germline CDR1 and CDR2: MNHEY and SVGAGI. Losses at the gene ends were 5 bases for V and 3 bases for J; bases not matched to a gene: 2. CDR3 length: 14 residues. CDR3 residues: CASSKTGANEKLFF. Written as DNA, the CDR3 is TGTGCCAGCAGTAAGACAGGGGCTAATGAAAAACTGTTTTTT.

The chain couples TRBV28 to TRBJ2-1; 10 bases map to TRBD2. The V gene's germline CDR1 is MDHEN and CDR2 SYDVKM. CDR3 size: 15 residues. V was pared by 5 bases and J by 5 bases, with 6 bases of the junction left unmatched. CDR3 bases: TGTGCCAGCAGTCCCCAGGGACTAGCGAACAATGAGCAGTTCTTC. It specifies CASSPQGLANNEQFF. The full variable domain, in which reference TRBV28 and TRBJ2-1 provide the parts outside the CDR3, is DVKVTQSSRYLVKRTGEKVFLECVQDMDHENMFWYRQDPGLGLRLIYFSYDVKMKEKGDIPEGYSVSREKKERFSLILESASTNQTSMYLCASSPQGLANNEQFFGPGTRLTVL.

The CDR3 DNA reads TGTGCCATCAGTGATTCAAGCGGGGGGACAGATACGCAGTATTTT. The encoded protein is CAISDSSGGTDTQYF. This sequence joins TRBV10-3 and TRBJ2-3, with TRBD2 matching over 9 bases. In germline, CDR1 is ENHRY, CDR2 SYGVKD. This CDR3 is built from 15 residues. After removal of 3 bases from V and 3 bases from J, the junction contained 4 bases not matched to a gene.

The chain is built from TRBV7-9 and TRBJ2-1; D possibly corresponds to TRBD2 (5 bases). Germline V gives CDR1 SEHNR, CDR2 FQNEAQ (reference sequence). There are 16 residues in the CDR3. Trimming cost V 4 bases and J 3 bases, with 16 bases left between them. The CDR3 nucleotides are TGTGCCAGCAGCTCCCGGGGTCCGCAGCACTACAATGAGCAGTTCTTC. Protein sequence: CASSSRGPQHYNEQFF. Complete variable domain (other parts from reference TRBV7-9 and TRBJ2-1): DTGVSQNPRHKITKRGQNVTFRCDPISEHNRLYWYRQTLGQGPEFLTYFQNEAQLEKSRLLSDRFSAERPKGSFSTLEIQRTEQGDSAMYLCASSSRGPQHYNEQFFGPGTRLTVL.

The chain couples TRBV7-9 to TRBJ2-5; D might be TRBD1 (7 bases). Trimming left V 1 base short and J 4 bases short, with 16 bases between. Germline loops: CDR1 SEHNR, CDR2 FQNEAQ (reference sequence). The length of the CDR3 is 16 residues. The CDR3 sequence: CASSLERRGPRETQYF. CDR3 sequence (DNA): TGTGCCAGCAGCTTAGAAAGGAGGGGGCCCAGAGAGACCCAGTACTTC.

DNA of the CDR3: TGTGCCAGCAGCGTCTCGGGGGTTAGGCCAGAGACCCAGTACTTC. Translated: CASSVSGVRPETQYF. The chain joins TRBV9 to TRBJ2-5, with a possible D match to TRBD2 (6 bases). Trimming cost V 2 bases and J 4 bases, with 15 bases left between them. This CDR3 is built from 15 residues. Germline values: CDR1 SGDLS, CDR2 YYNGEE.

The chain recombines TRBV21-1 with TRBJ2-1; the table's D call TRBD2 went unverified against the DNA. TRBV21-1 is a listed pseudogene. The CDR3 is 20 amino acids. The CDR3 reads CASSLMGLAGPIASYNEQFF. In DNA form, the CDR3 reads TGTGCCAGCAGCCTCATGGGACTAGCTGGGCCAATTGCCTCCTACAATGAGCAGTTCTTC.

The genes are TRBV18 and TRBJ2-7, with a weak D call TRBD2 (6 bases). Germline CDR1 is KGHSH and CDR2 is LQKENI. V was clipped by 3 bases and J by 2 bases, with 17 bases between them. The CDR3 sequence is 16 residues long. The CDR3: CASSPSWIAAPYEQYF. CDR3 in DNA: TGTGCCAGCTCACCTTCCTGGATAGCGGCCCCCTACGAGCAGTACTTC.

The chain employs TRBV7-3 and TRBJ1-3; unclear D gene. Trimming removed 5 bases from V and 0 bases from J, with 11 bases in between. CDR3 length: 15 amino acids. Germline CDR1 reads SGHTA; CDR2 reads FQGTGA. The CDR3 DNA reads TGTGCCAGCAGCCCCACTGGAGCCTCTGGAAACACCATATATTTT. Its protein is CASSPTGASGNTIYF.

The CDR3 nucleotides are TGTGCCAGCTCGCGCCTCCCAGGGGTCCACGAGCAGTACTTC. Amino acid sequence: CASSRLPGVHEQYF. V is TRBV18 and J is TRBJ2-7; perhaps TRBD1 as D (6 bases). Trimming took off 6 bases at V and 5 bases at J, with 17 bases between the two ends. The CDR3 has 14 residues. Germline CDR1 and CDR2: KGHSH and LQKENI.

The genes are TRBV9 and TRBJ2-1; 8 nucleotides align to TRBD2. The CDR3 runs to 15 residues. In germline, CDR1 is SGDLS, CDR2 YYNGEE. The J segment lost 6 bases and the V segment lost 0 bases, leaving 5 bases of the junction unmatched. The DNA of the CDR3 is TGTGCCAGCAGCGTAGGCGGGGGGACTCCCAATGAGCAGTTCTTC. Translation: CASSVGGGTPNEQFF. Variable domain in full (rest from reference TRBV9 and TRBJ2-1): DSGVTQTPKHLITATGQRVTLRCSPRSGDLSVYWYQQSLDQGLQFLIQYYNGEERAKGNILERFSAQQFPDLHSELNLSSLELGDSALYFCASSVGGGTPNEQFFGPGTRLTVL.

CDR3 region: CATPRGNGIYGYTF. DNA of the CDR3: TGTGCCACCCCCCGGGGGAACGGGATCTATGGCTACACCTTC. The chain uses TRBV28 and TRBJ1-2, with TRBD1 as a possible D gene (5 bases). Deletions cut 10 bases from V and 4 bases from J, with 19 bases between. From germline, CDR1 is MDHEN and CDR2 SYDVKM. The CDR3 consists of 14 residues.

Here the CDR3 DNA reads TGTGCCAGCATCCAGGTGGCAGGGGAGGGTGGCTACACCTTC. It specifies CASIQVAGEGGYTF. This rearrangement joins TRBV6-1 to TRBJ1-2, with D possibly being TRBD1 (6 bases). Germline V lookup: CDR1 MNHNS, CDR2 SASEGT. Trimming took off 7 bases at V and 7 bases at J, with 19 bases between the two ends. The CDR3 is made up of 14 amino acids.

The rearrangement links TRBV7-3 to TRBJ1-1, with unresolved D. Germline loops: CDR1 SGHTA, CDR2 FQGTGA. V was shortened by 0 bases and J by 5 bases, with 13 bases between the two germline ends. This CDR3 has 15 residues. CDR3 in DNA: TGTGCCAGCAGCTTAACTGGTAGGGAGGGAACTGAAGCTTTCTTT. Translation: CASSLTGREGTEAFF. Filled out from reference TRBV7-3 and TRBJ1-1, the complete variable domain reads GAGVSQTPSNKVTEKGKYVELRCDPISGHTALYWYRQSLGQGPEFLIYFQGTGAADDSGLPNDRFFAVRPEGSVSTLKIQRTERGDSAVYLCASSLTGREGTEAFFGQGTRLTVV.

The chain combines TRBV28 with TRBJ2-7; TRBD2 agrees at 10 bases. J gave up 0 bases and V 3 bases, and 2 bases lay outside the gene matches. Germline V gene data show CDR1 as MDHEN and CDR2 as SYDVKM. The CDR3 consists of 15 residues. The CDR3 bases are TGTGCCAGCAGTTTTGAGCGGGAGGGCTCCTACGAGCAGTACTTC. Translating it yields CASSFEREGSYEQYF.

The chain uses TRBV29-1 and TRBJ2-1; no clear D gene. The CDR3 contains 15 residues. Trimming stripped 0 bases from V and 2 bases from J, with 11 bases between. Looked up from germline, CDR1 is SQVTM and CDR2 is ANQGSEA. The CDR3 reads CSVEDLYSTYNEQFF. Written as DNA, the CDR3 is TGCAGCGTTGAAGATCTGTACAGCACCTACAATGAGCAGTTCTTC.

The chain joins TRBV27 to TRBJ2-5, with 9 bases lining up with TRBD1. The trim removed 6 bases at V and 5 bases at J, leaving 4 bases unmatched. Per the germline V gene, CDR1 is MNHEY and CDR2 is SMNVEV (reference sequence). This CDR3 region has 13 residues. This CDR3 reads CASRRQGGETQYF. CDR3 sequence (DNA): TGTGCCAGCAGAAGACAGGGGGGGGAGACCCAGTACTTC.